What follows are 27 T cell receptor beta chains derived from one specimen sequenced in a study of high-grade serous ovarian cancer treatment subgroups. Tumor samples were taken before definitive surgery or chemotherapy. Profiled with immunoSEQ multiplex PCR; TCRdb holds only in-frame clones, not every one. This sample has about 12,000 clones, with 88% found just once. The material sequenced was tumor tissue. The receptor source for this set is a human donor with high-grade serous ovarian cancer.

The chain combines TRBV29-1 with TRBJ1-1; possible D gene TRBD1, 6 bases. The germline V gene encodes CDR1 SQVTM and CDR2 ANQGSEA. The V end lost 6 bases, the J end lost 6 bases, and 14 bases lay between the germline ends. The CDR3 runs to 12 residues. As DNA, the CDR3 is TGCAGCGTCTTGTCGGGGGCTTCTGAAGCTTTCTTT. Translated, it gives CSVLSGASEAFF.

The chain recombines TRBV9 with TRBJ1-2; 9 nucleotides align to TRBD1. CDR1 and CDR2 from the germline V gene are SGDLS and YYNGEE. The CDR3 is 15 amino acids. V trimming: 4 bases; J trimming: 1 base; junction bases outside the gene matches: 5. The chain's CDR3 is CASSPRQGGNYGYTF. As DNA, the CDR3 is TGTGCCAGCAGCCCGCGACAGGGGGGTAACTATGGCTACACCTTC.

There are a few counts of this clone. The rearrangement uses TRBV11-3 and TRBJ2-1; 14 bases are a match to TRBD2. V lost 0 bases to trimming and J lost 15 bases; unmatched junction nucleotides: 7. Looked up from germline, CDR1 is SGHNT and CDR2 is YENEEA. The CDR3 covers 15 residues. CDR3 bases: TGTGCCAGCAGCTTAGATGGGACTAGCGGGAGACTTTTGTTCTTC. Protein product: CASSLDGTSGRLLFF.

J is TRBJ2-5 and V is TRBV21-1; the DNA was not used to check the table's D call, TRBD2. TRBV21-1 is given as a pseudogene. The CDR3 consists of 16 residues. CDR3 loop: CASTTPRGAFEETQYF. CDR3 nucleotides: TGTGCCAGCACCACCCCCCGGGGGGCGTTTGAAGAGACCCAGTACTTC.

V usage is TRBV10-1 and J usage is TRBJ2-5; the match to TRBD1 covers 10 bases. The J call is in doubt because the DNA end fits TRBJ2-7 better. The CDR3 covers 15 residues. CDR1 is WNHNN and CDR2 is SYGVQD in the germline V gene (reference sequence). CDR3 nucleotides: TGCGCCAGCAGCGTCACCGGGACAGGGGAACCCGAGCAGTACTTC. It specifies CASSVTGTGEPEQYF.

CDR3 DNA: TGTGCCAGCAGCTTGGCCACGACTCAAGAGACCCAGTACTTC. Translating it yields CASSLATTQETQYF. V is TRBV5-4 and J is TRBJ2-5; no clear D gene. This CDR3 spans 14 amino acids. The V gene lost 0 bases and the J gene lost 2 bases, with 8 bases spanning the gap. The V gene's germline CDR1 is SGHNT and CDR2 YYREEE (reference sequence).

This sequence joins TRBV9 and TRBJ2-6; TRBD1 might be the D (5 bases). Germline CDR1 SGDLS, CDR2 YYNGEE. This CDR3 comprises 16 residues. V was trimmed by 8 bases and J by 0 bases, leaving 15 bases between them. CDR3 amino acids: CASRPAGYSGANVLTF. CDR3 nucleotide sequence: TGTGCCAGTCGCCCCGCAGGGTACTCTGGGGCCAACGTCCTGACTTTC. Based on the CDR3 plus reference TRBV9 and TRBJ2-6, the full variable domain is DSGVTQTPKHLITATGQRVTLRCSPRSGDLSVYWYQQSLDQGLQFLIQYYNGEERAKGNILERFSAQQFPDLHSELNLSSLELGDSALYFCASRPAGYSGANVLTFGAGSRLTVL.

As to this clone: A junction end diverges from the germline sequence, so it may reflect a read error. Written as DNA, the CDR3 is TGTGCCAGGGGCTCGGGAAGACTAGCCTACGAGCAGTGCTTC. Its translation is CARGSGRLAYEQCF. The chain employs TRBV2 and TRBJ2-7; TRBD2 agrees at 7 bases. This CDR3 region has 14 residues. CDR1 is SNHLY, CDR2 FYNNEI, per germline.

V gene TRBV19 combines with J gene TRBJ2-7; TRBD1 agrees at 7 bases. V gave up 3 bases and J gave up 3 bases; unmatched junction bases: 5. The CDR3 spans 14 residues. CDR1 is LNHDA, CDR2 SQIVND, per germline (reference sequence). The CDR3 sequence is CASSIRGGRYEQYF. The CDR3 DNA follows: TGTGCCAGTAGTATCAGAGGGGGCCGCTACGAGCAGTACTTC.

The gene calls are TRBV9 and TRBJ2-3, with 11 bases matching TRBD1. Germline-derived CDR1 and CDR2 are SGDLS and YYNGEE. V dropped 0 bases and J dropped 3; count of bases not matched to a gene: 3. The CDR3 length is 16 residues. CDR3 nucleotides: TGTGCCAGCAGCGTAGAAGGGACAGGGGGGACAGATACGCAGTATTTT. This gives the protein CASSVEGTGGTDTQYF.

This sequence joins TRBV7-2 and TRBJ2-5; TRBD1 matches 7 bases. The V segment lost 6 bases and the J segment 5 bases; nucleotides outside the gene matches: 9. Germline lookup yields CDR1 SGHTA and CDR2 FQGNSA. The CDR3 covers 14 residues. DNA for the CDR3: TGTGCCAGCAGTTCACAACAGGGGTGGGAGACCCAGTACTTC. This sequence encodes CASSSQQGWETQYF.

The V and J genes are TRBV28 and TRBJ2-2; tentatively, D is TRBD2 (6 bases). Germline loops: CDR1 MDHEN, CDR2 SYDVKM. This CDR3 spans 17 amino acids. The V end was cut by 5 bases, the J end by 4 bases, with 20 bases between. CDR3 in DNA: TGTGCCAGCAGTACCTCGGGGCTGGGGGGAAGCACCGGGGAGCTGTTTTTT. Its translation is CASSTSGLGGSTGELFF. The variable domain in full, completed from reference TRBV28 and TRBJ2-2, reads DVKVTQSSRYLVKRTGEKVFLECVQDMDHENMFWYRQDPGLGLRLIYFSYDVKMKEKGDIPEGYSVSREKKERFSLILESASTNQTSMYLCASSTSGLGGSTGELFFGEGSRLTVL.

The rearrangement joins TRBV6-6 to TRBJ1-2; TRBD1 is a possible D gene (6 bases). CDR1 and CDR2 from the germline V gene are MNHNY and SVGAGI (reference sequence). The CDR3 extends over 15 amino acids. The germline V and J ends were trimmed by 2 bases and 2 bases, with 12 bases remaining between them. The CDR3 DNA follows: TGTGCCAGCAGTTACGGGGGGGGCAGAAACTATGGCTACACCTTC. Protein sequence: CASSYGGGRNYGYTF.

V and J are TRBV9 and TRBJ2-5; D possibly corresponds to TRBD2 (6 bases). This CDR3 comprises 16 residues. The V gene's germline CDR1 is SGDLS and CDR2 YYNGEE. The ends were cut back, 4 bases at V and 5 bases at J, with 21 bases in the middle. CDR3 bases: TGTGCCAGCAGCCGAACCGGTCGACTAGGTCCGGAGACCCAGTACTTC. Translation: CASSRTGRLGPETQYF.

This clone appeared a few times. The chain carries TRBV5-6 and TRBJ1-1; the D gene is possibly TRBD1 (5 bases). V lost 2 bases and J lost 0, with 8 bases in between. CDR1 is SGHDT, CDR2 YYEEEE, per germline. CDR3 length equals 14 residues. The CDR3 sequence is CASSFRGLNTEAFF. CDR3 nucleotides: TGTGCCAGCAGCTTTAGGGGCCTGAACACTGAAGCTTTCTTT.

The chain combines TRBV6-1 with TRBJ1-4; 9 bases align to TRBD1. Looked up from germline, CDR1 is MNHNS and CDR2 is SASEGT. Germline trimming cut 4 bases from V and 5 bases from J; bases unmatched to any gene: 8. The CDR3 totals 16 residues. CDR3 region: CASSGVRGQGNEKLFF. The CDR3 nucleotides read TGTGCCAGCAGTGGGGTTAGAGGACAGGGGAATGAAAAACTGTTTTTT.

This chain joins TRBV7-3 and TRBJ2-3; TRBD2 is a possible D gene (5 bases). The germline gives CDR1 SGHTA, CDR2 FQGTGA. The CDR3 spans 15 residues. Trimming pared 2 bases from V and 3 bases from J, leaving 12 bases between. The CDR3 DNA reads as TGTGCCAGCAGCTTAGGTTCCGGGGAGACAGATACGCAGTATTTT. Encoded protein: CASSLGSGETDTQYF.

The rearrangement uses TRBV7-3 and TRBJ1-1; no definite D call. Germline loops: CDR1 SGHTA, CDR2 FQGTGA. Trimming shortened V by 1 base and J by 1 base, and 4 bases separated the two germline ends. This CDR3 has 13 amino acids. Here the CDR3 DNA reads TGTGCCAGCAGCTTAAGTGCGAACACTGAAGCTTTCTTT. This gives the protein CASSLSANTEAFF.

CDR3 sequence: CASRNRDFPNTEAFF. CDR3 DNA: TGTGCCAGCAGAAACCGGGACTTCCCGAACACTGAAGCTTTCTTT. The rearrangement uses TRBV5-4 and TRBJ1-1; D perhaps matches TRBD1 (5 bases). The V gene's germline CDR1 is SGHNT and CDR2 YYREEE (reference sequence). The V gene lost 5 bases and the J gene lost 1 base, with 15 bases spanning the gap. The CDR3 runs to 15 residues.

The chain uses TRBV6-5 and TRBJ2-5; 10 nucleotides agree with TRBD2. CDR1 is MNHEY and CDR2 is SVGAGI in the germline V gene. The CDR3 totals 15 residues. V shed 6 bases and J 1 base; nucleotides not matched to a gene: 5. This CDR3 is CASRTVAGGQETQYF. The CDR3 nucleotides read TGTGCCAGCAGAACCGTAGCGGGGGGCCAAGAGACCCAGTACTTC.

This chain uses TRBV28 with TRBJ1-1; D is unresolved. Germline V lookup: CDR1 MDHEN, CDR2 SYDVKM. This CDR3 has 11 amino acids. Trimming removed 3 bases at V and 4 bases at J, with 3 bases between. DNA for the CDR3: TGTGCCAGCAGTTTTTTCACTGAAGCTTTCTTT. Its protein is CASSFFTEAFF.

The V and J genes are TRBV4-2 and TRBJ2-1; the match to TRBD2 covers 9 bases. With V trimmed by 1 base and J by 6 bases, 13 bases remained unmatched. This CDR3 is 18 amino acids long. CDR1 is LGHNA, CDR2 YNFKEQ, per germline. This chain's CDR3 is CASSQVLSVAGDPNEQFF. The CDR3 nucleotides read TGTGCCAGCAGCCAAGTATTATCGGTAGCGGGGGACCCCAATGAGCAGTTCTTC.

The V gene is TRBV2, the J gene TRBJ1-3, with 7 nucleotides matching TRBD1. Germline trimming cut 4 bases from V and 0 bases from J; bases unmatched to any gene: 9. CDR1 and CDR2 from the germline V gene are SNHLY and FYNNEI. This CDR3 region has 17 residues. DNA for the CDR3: TGTGCCAGCAGTGGGACAGGACGACTTTACTCTGGAAACACCATATATTTT. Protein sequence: CASSGTGRLYSGNTIYF.

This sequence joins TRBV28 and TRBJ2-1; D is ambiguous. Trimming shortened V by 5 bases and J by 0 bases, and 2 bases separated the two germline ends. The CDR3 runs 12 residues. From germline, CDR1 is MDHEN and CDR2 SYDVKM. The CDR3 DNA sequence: TGTGCCAGCAGTGTCTCCTACAATGAGCAGTTCTTC. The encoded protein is CASSVSYNEQFF. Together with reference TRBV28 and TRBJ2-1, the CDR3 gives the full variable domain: DVKVTQSSRYLVKRTGEKVFLECVQDMDHENMFWYRQDPGLGLRLIYFSYDVKMKEKGDIPEGYSVSREKKERFSLILESASTNQTSMYLCASSVSYNEQFFGPGTRLTVL.

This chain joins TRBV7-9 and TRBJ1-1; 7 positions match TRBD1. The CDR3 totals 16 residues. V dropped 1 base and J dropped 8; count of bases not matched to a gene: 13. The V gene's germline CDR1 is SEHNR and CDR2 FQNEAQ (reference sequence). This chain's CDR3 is CASSLEYRQGKGEAFF. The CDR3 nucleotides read TGTGCCAGCAGCTTAGAGTATAGACAGGGTAAAGGAGAAGCTTTCTTT.

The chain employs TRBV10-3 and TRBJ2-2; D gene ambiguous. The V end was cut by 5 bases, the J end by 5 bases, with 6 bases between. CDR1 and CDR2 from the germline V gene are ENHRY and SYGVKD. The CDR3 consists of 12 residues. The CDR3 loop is CAISRDTGELFF. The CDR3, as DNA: TGTGCCATCAGTCGCGATACCGGGGAGCTGTTTTTT.

CDR3 sequence reads: CASTHNQGTTEAFF. The CDR3 DNA reads TGTGCCAGCACCCATAACCAGGGTACCACTGAAGCTTTCTTT. The chain links TRBV7-8 to TRBJ1-1, with D perhaps TRBD1 (5 bases). The CDR3 spans 14 residues. Between the trimmed V and J ends, which lost 7 bases and 4 bases, there was a span of 16 bases. Germline CDR1 and CDR2: SGHVS and FQNEAQ.